The present T cell receptor beta chain was sequenced within a study of blood T cell repertoires in COVID-19. As for the study in general: Researchers got acute and convalescent COVID-19 samples from the United States, Italy and Spain. PBMCs, B-cell-depleted T cells, or T cells were the source of the cDNA or gDNA that made up the material.

Authors' processing steps: Reference gene primer amplification gave nucleated cell count estimates. Sequencing was performed with immunoSEQ multiplex PCR; in TCRdb, only in-frame clones are kept and a portion is missing. V and J calls plus clone size are reproduced from that table; the DNA served to infer D and trimming. The sample holds 140,000 to 150,000 clones, roughly 79% seen once. The CDR3 sequence is 12 residues long. Germline V CDR1 and CDR2: SGHTA, FQGNSA. V gave up 10 bases and J gave up 5 bases; unmatched junction bases: 8. This TCR came from a human donor in a cohort sampled during active COVID-19. Sequencing used peripheral blood. This chain joins TRBV7-2 and TRBJ2-7; 7 nucleotides match TRBD2. The CDR3 nucleotides read TGTGCCACCGGGGAGGGGATTGACGAGCAGTACTTC. Protein product: CATGEGIDEQYF. The variable domain in full, with the rest retrieved from reference TRBV7-2 and TRBJ2-7, is GAGVSQSPSNKVTEKGKDVELRCDPISGHTALYWYRQSLGQGLEFLIYFQGNSAPDKSGLPSDRFSAERTGGSVSTLTIQRTQQEDSAVYLCATGEGIDEQYFGPGTRLTVT.